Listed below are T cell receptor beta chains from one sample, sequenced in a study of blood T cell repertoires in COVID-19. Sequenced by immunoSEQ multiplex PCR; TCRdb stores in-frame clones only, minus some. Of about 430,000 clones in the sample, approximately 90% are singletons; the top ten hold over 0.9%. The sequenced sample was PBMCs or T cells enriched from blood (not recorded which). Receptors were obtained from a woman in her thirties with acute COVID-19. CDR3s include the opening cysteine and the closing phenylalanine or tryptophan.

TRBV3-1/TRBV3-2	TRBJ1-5	CASSQGDRGPQPQHF
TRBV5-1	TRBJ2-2	CASTPTLSGVGYPGELFF
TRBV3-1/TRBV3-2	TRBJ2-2	CASSRGQGGARGLFF
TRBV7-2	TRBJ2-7	CASSEGLAYYEQYF
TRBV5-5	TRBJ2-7	CASSPPDRTYEQYF
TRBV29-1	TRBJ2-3	CSVDEGGTDTQYF
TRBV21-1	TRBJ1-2	CASRRRKASGYTF
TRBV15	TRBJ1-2	CATSRGIQVHLVDYGYTF
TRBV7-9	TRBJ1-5	CASSLKNRRVGRSGQPQHF
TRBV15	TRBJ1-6	CATSRGGQGNSPLHF
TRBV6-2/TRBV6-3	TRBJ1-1	CASSYSIVPQASEAFF
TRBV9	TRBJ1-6	CASSLYGIGEGNSPLHF
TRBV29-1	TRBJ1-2	CSVRTGGGYTF
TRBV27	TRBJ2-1	CASSLSSTSAQFF
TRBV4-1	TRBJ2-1	CASSQVSADEQFF
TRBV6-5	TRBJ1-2	CASSYGSNYTF
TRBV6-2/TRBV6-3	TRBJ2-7	CASSSGGHSHEQYF
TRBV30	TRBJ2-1	CACGRRGDLNEQFF
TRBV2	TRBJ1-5	CASSEGDRGRRQPQHF
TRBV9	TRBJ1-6	CASSVADSANRNSPLHF
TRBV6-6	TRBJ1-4	CASSRISFLGGGEKLFF
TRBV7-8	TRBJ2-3	CASSFERGATDTQYF
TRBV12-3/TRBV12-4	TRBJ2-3	CASSFRGTDTQYF
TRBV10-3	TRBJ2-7	CAISGWGDRSSYEQYF
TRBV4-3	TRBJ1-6	CASSHSQGSNSPLHF
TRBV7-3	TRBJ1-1	CASSLMPGTGVGAFF
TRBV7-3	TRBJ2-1	CASSPQGGFSYNEQFF
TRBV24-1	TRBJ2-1	CATSATSGGWSSYNEQFF
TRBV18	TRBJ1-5	CASSPLPVYSNQPQHF
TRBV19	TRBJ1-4	CASSIDLWGALNEKLFF
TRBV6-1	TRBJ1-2	CASSEVPFDYGYTF
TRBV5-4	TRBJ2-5	CASSVGQGETQYF
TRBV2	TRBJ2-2	CASRATLGGVKNTGELFF
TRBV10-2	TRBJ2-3	CASSPLRGTSTDTQYF
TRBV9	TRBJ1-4	CASSVGPGGMGEKLFF
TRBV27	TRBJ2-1	CASINYGGGDTLYNEQFF
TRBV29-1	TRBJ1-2	CSVPDRGHRGEYGYTF
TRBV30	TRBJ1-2	CAWSVTDGGWCTF
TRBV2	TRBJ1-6	CASSEGSGGYNSPLHF
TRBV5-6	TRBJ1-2	CASSLGQGALNGYTF
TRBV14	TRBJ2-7	CASSQGRVTYEQYF
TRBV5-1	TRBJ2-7	CASSPTSGSSYEQYF
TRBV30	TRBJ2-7	CAWSRQGALQYF
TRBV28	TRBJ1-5	CASSSNHRTGGAYSNQPQHF
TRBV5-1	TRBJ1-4	CASSSTGDRANEKLFF
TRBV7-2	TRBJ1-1	CASSFDRGTEAFF
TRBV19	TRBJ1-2	CATTGGANYGYTF
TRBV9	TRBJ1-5	CASSTGGSSNQPQHF
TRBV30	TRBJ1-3	CALNRVSPGNTIYF
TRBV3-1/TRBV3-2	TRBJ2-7	CASSQAGGSYEQYF